This TCR beta chain came from a study of blood T cell repertoires in COVID-19. As for the study in general: T cells, B-cell-depleted T cells, or PBMCs provided the cDNA or gDNA that served as material.

This clone came up a few times. The V segment lost 5 bases and the J segment 4 bases; nucleotides outside the gene matches: 1. Germline CDR1 and CDR2: LNHDA and SQIVND (reference sequence). CDR3 length equals 14 residues. In the original processing: Researchers report that nucleated cell counts were estimated from reference gene primer amplification. TCRdb's table, derived via immunoSEQ multiplex PCR, lists solely in-frame clones and lacks some. V, J and clone size reflect that table, while D and trimming were determined from the DNA. The sample holds 350,000 to 400,000 clones, almost 90% seen once. The chain carries TRBV19 and TRBJ2-3; 12 positions match TRBD2. Sequencing was done on a sample of peripheral blood. This receptor was obtained from a man younger than 35 with active or convalescent COVID-19. CDR3 sequence: CASSGLAGSDTQYF. CDR3 DNA sequence: TGTGCCAGTAGTGGACTAGCGGGGTCAGATACGCAGTATTTT.